Below are 13 T cell receptor beta chains sequenced from a single sample in a study of CD8+ T cells in alopecia areata. The treatment: oral pan-JAK inhibitor, 5-10 mg twice daily. The authors extracted RNA and reverse transcribed it into cDNA as the sequencing template. Assay: immunoSEQ multiplex PCR; the TCRdb copy retains only in-frame clones and omits some. The repertoire has about 140,000 clones, about 85% of them found once; the top ten carry around 13%. The sample in question was CD8+ T cells sorted from blood, obtained at week 4, from a patient treated with tofacitinib. All receptors come from a human donor with alopecia areata.

The gene calls are TRBV9 and TRBJ2-7; TRBD1 or TRBD2 may be the D gene (5 bases each). The V and J ends lost 0 bases and 4 bases respectively, with 14 bases between them. The CDR3 is made up of 15 amino acids. Germline lookup yields CDR1 SGDLS and CDR2 YYNGEE. The CDR3 region is CASSVGDGPRYEQYF. The CDR3 region has the DNA TGTGCCAGCAGCGTAGGGGACGGTCCCCGTTACGAGCAGTACTTC.

The J gene is TRBJ2-3, the V gene TRBV6-5; D is unresolved. There are 14 residues in the CDR3. Trimming left V 3 bases short and J 2 bases short, with 9 bases between. The V gene's germline CDR1 is MNHEY and CDR2 SVGAGI. CDR3 sequence: CASSYFPITDTQYF. In DNA form, the CDR3 reads TGTGCCAGCAGTTATTTTCCGATCACAGATACGCAGTATTTT.

The chain links TRBV7-7 to TRBJ2-1; D might be TRBD1 (5 bases). V lost 5 bases to trimming and J lost 10 bases, with 15 bases between them. In germline, CDR1 is SSHAT, CDR2 FNYEAQ (reference sequence). This CDR3 spans 13 amino acids. CDR3 region: CASSPPGHPEQFF. The CDR3 DNA sequence: TGTGCCAGCAGCCCTCCCGGACACCCGGAGCAGTTCTTC.

The rearrangement links TRBV29-1 to TRBJ2-1, with D hard to call. V was shortened by 3 bases and J by 0 bases, with 9 bases between the two germline ends. Germline CDR1 reads SQVTM; CDR2 reads ANQGSEA. The CDR3 covers 14 residues. Here the CDR3 reads CSVDFPSSYNEQFF. The CDR3 bases are TGCAGCGTTGACTTTCCAAGCTCCTACAATGAGCAGTTCTTC.

The V and J genes are TRBV4-1 and TRBJ2-7; D gene uncertain. The CDR3 is 13 amino acids. V dropped 0 bases and J dropped 6 bases, with 9 bases sitting between them. Looked up from germline, CDR1 is MGHRA and CDR2 is YSYEKL. In DNA, the CDR3 is TGCGCCAGCAGCCAAGAGGCGGTTCCCGAGCAGTACTTC. It encodes CASSQEAVPEQYF.

This clone has only a few counts. The chain couples TRBV29-1 to TRBJ2-4; 7 positions match TRBD1. V was clipped by 2 bases and J by 11 bases; unmatched bases: 12. The CDR3 has 14 amino acids. Germline V gives CDR1 SQVTM, CDR2 ANQGSEA. The CDR3 spells CSVESGQGDYLQYF. The CDR3 DNA sequence: TGCAGCGTTGAATCGGGGCAGGGGGATTACCTTCAGTACTTC.

The chain employs TRBV2 and TRBJ2-3, with D unresolved. Germline V gene sequence: CDR1 SNHLY, CDR2 FYNNEI. The length of the CDR3 is 14 residues. V was clipped by 7 bases and J by 2 bases, with 13 bases between them. CDR3 region: CASTTWGPTDTQYF. In DNA, the CDR3 is TGTGCCAGCACAACCTGGGGTCCCACAGATACGCAGTATTTT. The full variable domain, in which reference TRBV2 and TRBJ2-3 provide the parts outside the CDR3, is EPEVTQTPSHQVTQMGQEVILRCVPISNHLYFYWYRQILGQKVEFLVSFYNNEISEKSEIFDDQFSVERPDGSNFTLKIRSTKLEDSAMYFCASTTWGPTDTQYFGPGTRLTVL.

The chain couples TRBV18 to TRBJ2-5; D is ambiguous. CDR1 is KGHSH, CDR2 LQKENI, per germline. The CDR3 runs to 13 residues. Deletions cut 1 base from V and 3 bases from J, with 6 bases between. The CDR3 region is CASSPRPEETQYF. CDR3 sequence (DNA): TGTGCCAGCTCACCACGACCGGAAGAGACCCAGTACTTC.

V gene TRBV29-1 combines with J gene TRBJ2-5; 8 positions match TRBD1. CDR1 is SQVTM and CDR2 is ANQGSEA in the germline V gene. V was pared by 6 bases and J by 2 bases, with 11 bases of the junction left unmatched. This CDR3 has 15 amino acids. The DNA for the CDR3 is TGCAGCGTGACCGCGCTACAGGGGGGACAAGAGACCCAGTACTTC. Residues: CSVTALQGGQETQYF.

This clone was recorded a few times. V usage is TRBV5-1 and J usage is TRBJ1-1; D unclear. This CDR3 is 12 amino acids long. Germline V gene data show CDR1 as SGHRS and CDR2 as YFSETQ. Trimming left V 3 bases short and J 5 bases short, with 8 bases between. The CDR3 sequence: CASSSPGTEAFF. CDR3 nucleotide sequence: TGCGCCAGCAGCTCCCCGGGAACTGAAGCTTTCTTT. Full variable domain (rest looked up from reference TRBV5-1 and TRBJ1-1): KAGVTQTPRYLIKTRGQQVTLSCSPISGHRSVSWYQQTPGQGLQFLFEYFSETQRNKGNFPGRFSGRQFSNSRSEMNVSTLELGDSALYLCASSSPGTEAFFGQGTRLTVV.

DNA of the CDR3: TGTGCCATCGCTGACGATGGGACAGAATATCAGCCCCAGCATTTT. Its translation: CAIADDGTEYQPQHF. V gene TRBV10-3 combines with J gene TRBJ1-5; 7 bases align to TRBD1. This CDR3 is built from 15 residues. Germline loops: CDR1 ENHRY, CDR2 SYGVKD. V lost 8 bases and J lost 5; bases outside the gene matches: 12.

The rearrangement uses TRBV5-1 and TRBJ2-2; the D gene is possibly TRBD2 (6 bases). With 4 bases removed from V and 4 bases from J, the gap between germline ends came to 11 bases. This CDR3 comprises 14 residues. The germline CDR1 and CDR2 sequences are SGHRS and YFSETQ. This CDR3 reads CASSPEAGTGELFF. As DNA, the CDR3 is TGCGCCAGCAGCCCAGAAGCGGGCACCGGGGAGCTGTTTTTT.

This clone was counted once. The chain employs TRBV6-5 and TRBJ2-7, with 8 bases lining up with TRBD2. The CDR3 is 14 residues long. Germline-derived CDR1 and CDR2 are MNHEY and SVGAGI. V shed 5 bases and J 2 bases; nucleotides not matched to a gene: 5. The CDR3 sequence: CASSPRGAPYEQYF. CDR3 DNA sequence: TGTGCCAGCAGTCCGCGGGGGGCCCCCTACGAGCAGTACTTC.